One and the same sample provided the 31 T cell receptor beta chains below, sequenced in a study of shared clonotypes between healthy human individuals. Produced via immunoSEQ multiplex PCR; TCRdb's table is partial and in-frame only. The sample lists about 560,000 clones, roughly 79% occurring once. Sequenced: PBMCs. All receptors derive from a woman aged 35 to 49 in good health. Some clones in this sample may be carry-over from other donors' samples.

CDR3 in amino acids: CASSLAGPPYEQYF. CDR3 coding DNA: TGTGCCAGCAGCTTAGCGGGACCGCCCTACGAGCAGTACTTC. This chain uses TRBV7-6 with TRBJ2-7; D assignment may be TRBD1 or TRBD2 (5 bases each). Trimming stripped 0 bases from V and 2 bases from J, with 8 bases between. Germline values: CDR1 SGHVS, CDR2 FNYEAQ. The CDR3 is made up of 14 amino acids.

Remarks on this clone: The identical CDR3 is also encoded by other nucleotide sequences in the sample. This sequence joins TRBV9 and TRBJ2-2; TRBD2 aligns across 8 bases. The trim removed 4 bases at V and 2 bases at J, leaving 4 bases unmatched. This CDR3 spans 15 amino acids. Germline CDR1 and CDR2: SGDLS and YYNGEE. CDR3 region: CASSPGTRNTGELFF. The DNA of the CDR3 is TGTGCCAGCAGCCCCGGGACTAGAAACACCGGGGAGCTGTTTTTT.

The chain links TRBV2 to TRBJ2-7; 9 nucleotides agree with TRBD1. This CDR3 spans 11 amino acids. The ends lost 8 bases at V and 4 bases at J; junction bases unmatched: 0. Germline V CDR1 and CDR2: SNHLY, FYNNEI. Written as DNA, the CDR3 is TGTGCCAGCGACAGGGGGTACGAGCAGTACTTC. It is translated as CASDRGYEQYF. Together with reference TRBV2 and TRBJ2-7, the CDR3 gives the full variable domain: EPEVTQTPSHQVTQMGQEVILRCVPISNHLYFYWYRQILGQKVEFLVSFYNNEISEKSEIFDDQFSVERPDGSNFTLKIRSTKLEDSAMYFCASDRGYEQYFGPGTRLTVT.

The rearrangement links TRBV7-3 to TRBJ2-1; 9 bases fit TRBD2. This CDR3 spans 16 amino acids. Germline assignment: CDR1 SGHTA and CDR2 FQGTGA. J was trimmed by 6 bases and V by 6 bases; bases with no gene match: 12. This CDR3 reads CASRYGGGSGSNEQFF. The CDR3 DNA is TGTGCCAGCAGATACGGCGGCGGTAGCGGGAGCAATGAGCAGTTCTTC.

The chain is built from TRBV21-1 and TRBJ2-1; the tabulated D call, TRBD2, remains unverified against the DNA. TRBV21-1 is designated a pseudogene. CDR3 length: 16 residues. The CDR3 spells CASSKWPREDHNEQFF. For the CDR3, the DNA is TGTGCCAGCAGCAAATGGCCCAGGGAGGACCACAATGAGCAGTTCTTC.

CDR3 sequence: CATSRGRRVDEQFF. The CDR3 region has the DNA TGTGCCACCAGCCGCGGGAGAAGGGTCGATGAGCAGTTCTTC. This chain joins TRBV15 and TRBJ2-1, with 7 nucleotides matching TRBD2. J was trimmed by 8 bases and V by 5 bases; bases with no gene match: 9. Germline values: CDR1 LNHNV, CDR2 YYDKDF (reference sequence). This CDR3 has 14 amino acids.

In regard to this clone: Other nucleotide sequences in the sample specify the same CDR3. This chain links TRBV7-9 with TRBJ1-1; D call uncertain. Trimming removed 3 bases from V and 1 base from J, with 6 bases in between. This CDR3 has 13 residues. The germline V gene encodes CDR1 SEHNR and CDR2 FQNEAQ (reference sequence). CDR3 coding DNA: TGTGCCAGCAGCTTCTCCGAGAACACTGAAGCTTTCTTT. It specifies CASSFSENTEAFF.

The rearrangement joins TRBV28 to TRBJ1-1; D unclear. Per germline, CDR1 MDHEN and CDR2 SYDVKM. There are 12 residues in the CDR3. Trimming cost V 6 bases and J 0 bases, with 5 bases left between them. CDR3 bases: TGTGCCAGCAGCCGGATGAACACTGAAGCTTTCTTT. This encodes CASSRMNTEAFF.

The V and J genes are TRBV4-1 and TRBJ2-1; 12 bases map to TRBD2. Germline trimming cut 5 bases from V and 9 bases from J; bases unmatched to any gene: 20. This CDR3 spans 19 amino acids. The germline V gene has CDR1 MGHRA and CDR2 YSYEKL. The CDR3 bases are TGCGCCAGCAGCAAGACCGGGACTAGCGGGCCCTTTCTAGAGGGTGAGCAGTTCTTC. Translating gives CASSKTGTSGPFLEGEQFF.

The rearrangement joins TRBV4-2 to TRBJ2-1; 11 bases fit TRBD2. The CDR3 has 15 residues. The germline V gene has CDR1 LGHNA and CDR2 YNFKEQ. The V gene end was trimmed by 4 bases and the J gene end by 8 bases; junction bases not matched to a gene: 7. The CDR3 here is CASSPGLAGAYEQFF. The CDR3 DNA is TGTGCCAGCAGCCCTGGACTAGCGGGTGCCTATGAGCAGTTCTTC.

V is TRBV2 and J is TRBJ2-3; 8 bases line up with TRBD2. V lost 3 bases, J lost 6 bases, and 2 bases stayed unmatched. Germline V gene data show CDR1 as SNHLY and CDR2 as FYNNEI. CDR3 length: 13 residues. The DNA for the CDR3 is TGTGCCAGCAGTGAGGAGCGGGAGGATACGCAGTATTTT. It translates to CASSEEREDTQYF.

The chain carries TRBV20-1 and TRBJ2-7; 8 nucleotides line up with TRBD2. The J segment lost 10 bases and the V segment lost 0 bases, leaving 2 bases of the junction unmatched. The CDR3 runs 11 residues. Germline V gene data show CDR1 as DFQATT and CDR2 as SNEGSKA (reference sequence). CDR3 sequence (DNA): TGCAGTGCTAGAGACGGGGGGGCTCAGTACTTC. Translation: CSARDGGAQYF.

This chain links TRBV6-6 with TRBJ1-5; the match to TRBD1 covers 8 bases. The CDR3 has 15 residues. Trimming at V came to 6 bases and at J to 2 bases, leaving 6 bases not matched to a gene. From germline, CDR1 is MNHNY and CDR2 SVGAGI (reference sequence). As DNA, the CDR3 is TGTGCCAGCAGACCCAGGGGGCTGGGCAATCAGCCCCAGCATTTT. This codes for CASRPRGLGNQPQHF.

This chain links TRBV5-1 with TRBJ1-4, with unresolved D. Germline V gene lookup returns CDR1 SGHRS and CDR2 YFSETQ. V was trimmed by 3 bases and J by 0 bases, leaving 12 bases between them. The CDR3 consists of 16 residues. This chain's CDR3 is CASSYLPVATNEKLFF. Here the CDR3 DNA reads TGCGCCAGCAGCTACCTCCCGGTTGCAACTAATGAAAAACTGTTTTTT. Full variable domain (missing parts from reference TRBV5-1 and TRBJ1-4): KAGVTQTPRYLIKTRGQQVTLSCSPISGHRSVSWYQQTPGQGLQFLFEYFSETQRNKGNFPGRFSGRQFSNSRSEMNVSTLELGDSALYLCASSYLPVATNEKLFFGSGTQLSVL.

V gene TRBV18 combines with J gene TRBJ1-5; D ambiguous. Germline V gene sequence: CDR1 KGHSH, CDR2 LQKENI. V lost 3 bases and J 0 bases, leaving 9 bases between the germline ends. The CDR3 is 15 amino acids. The chain's CDR3 is CASSPMGDSNQPQHF. CDR3 DNA: TGTGCCAGCTCACCGATGGGAGATAGCAATCAGCCCCAGCATTTT.

This chain joins TRBV7-3 and TRBJ2-1; D ambiguous. The CDR3 covers 12 residues. V dropped 2 bases and J dropped 3 bases, with 2 bases sitting between them. CDR1 SGHTA and CDR2 FQGTGA come from the germline V gene. The CDR3 nucleotides are TGTGCCAGCAGCTTAGGCTACAATGAGCAGTTCTTC. This sequence encodes CASSLGYNEQFF.

The J gene is TRBJ2-1, the V gene TRBV6-1; D possibly corresponds to TRBD2 (5 bases). This CDR3 is built from 15 residues. Germline values: CDR1 MNHNS, CDR2 SASEGT. V was cut by 8 bases and J by 0 bases, with 14 bases left in between. The CDR3 nucleotides read TGTGCCAGCGGACTGACCGCGAGCTCCTACAATGAGCAGTTCTTC. Amino acid sequence: CASGLTASSYNEQFF.

This chain joins TRBV6-6 and TRBJ2-1; the match to TRBD2 covers 13 bases. V shed 8 bases and J 5 bases; nucleotides not matched to a gene: 9. The CDR3 spans 16 residues. The germline CDR1 and CDR2 sequences are MNHNY and SVGAGI (reference sequence). The DNA for the CDR3 is TGTGCCAGCCTGGTGGGACTAGCGGGACAGGACAATGAGCAGTTCTTC. It specifies CASLVGLAGQDNEQFF.

For this clone: At the DNA level, this CDR3 is encoded by other sequences in the same sample as well. Here the CDR3 reads CASSLGSEQETQYF. For the CDR3, the DNA is TGCGCCAGCAGCTTGGGGTCGGAGCAAGAGACCCAGTACTTC. The chain has TRBV5-1 and TRBJ2-5, with unresolved D. The germline gives CDR1 SGHRS, CDR2 YFSETQ. V dropped 0 bases and J dropped 2 bases, with 8 bases sitting between them. This CDR3 is built from 14 residues.

This clone has more than one count but fewer than ten. The J gene is TRBJ1-1, the V gene TRBV7-8; D gene uncertain. Trimming stripped 1 base from V and 4 bases from J, with 13 bases between. The CDR3 covers 15 residues. Germline V CDR1 and CDR2: SGHVS, FQNEAQ. The CDR3 here is CASSLVQDSGTEAFF. The CDR3 region has the DNA TGTGCCAGCAGCTTAGTGCAGGACTCGGGCACTGAAGCTTTCTTT.

A word on this clone: Mismatch with germline at one junction end may stem from a read error. The same CDR3 arises from other DNA sequences in this sample as well. The chain has TRBV7-7 and TRBJ2-5, with TRBD2 matching over 11 bases. The CDR3 consists of 15 residues. Germline assignment: CDR1 SSHAT and CDR2 FNYEAQ (reference sequence). CDR3 nucleotide sequence: TGTGCTAGCAGCTTAGGGCTAGCGGGAGGTGAGACCCAGTACTTC. Translated: CASSLGLAGGETQYF. Supplemented by reference TRBV7-7 and TRBJ2-5, the full variable domain reads GAGVSQSPRYKVTKRGQDVTLRCDPISSHATLYWYQQALGQGPEFLTYFNYEAQPDKSGLPSDRFSAERPEGSISTLTIQRTEQRDSAMYRCASSLGLAGGETQYFGPGTRLLVL.

The gene calls are TRBV28 and TRBJ1-5, with D hard to call. V lost 5 bases, J lost 12 bases, and 11 bases lay in between. The CDR3 is 11 amino acids. From germline, CDR1 is MDHEN and CDR2 SYDVKM. The CDR3 region is CASSRRGFQHF. In DNA, the CDR3 is TGTGCCAGCAGTCGCCGAGGCTTCCAGCATTTT. Drawing the rest from reference TRBV28 and TRBJ1-5, the complete variable domain is DVKVTQSSRYLVKRTGEKVFLECVQDMDHENMFWYRQDPGLGLRLIYFSYDVKMKEKGDIPEGYSVSREKKERFSLILESASTNQTSMYLCASSRRGFQHFGDGTRLSIL.

CDR3 DNA: TGTGCCAGCAGCACTGGGACTAGCGGGAGTAATGAGCAGTTCTTC. Translated: CASSTGTSGSNEQFF. This sequence joins TRBV11-2 and TRBJ2-1, with 14 bases that match TRBD2. Looked up from germline, CDR1 is SGHAT and CDR2 is FQNNGV. The CDR3 extends over 15 amino acids. The J segment lost 7 bases and the V segment lost 5 bases, leaving 4 bases of the junction unmatched.

The chain has TRBV18 and TRBJ1-2; 10 bases are a match to TRBD1. CDR1 is KGHSH, CDR2 LQKENI, per germline. Losses at the gene ends were 4 bases for V and 0 bases for J; bases not matched to a gene: 5. The CDR3 spans 16 residues. CDR3: CASSRSGQGTNYGYTF. In DNA, the CDR3 is TGTGCCAGCTCACGGTCGGGACAGGGGACTAACTATGGCTACACCTTC.

The V gene is TRBV18, the J gene TRBJ2-3, with D possibly being TRBD1 (5 bases). Germline V CDR1 and CDR2: KGHSH, LQKENI. The CDR3 extends over 13 amino acids. V was shortened by 5 bases and J by 3 bases, with 9 bases between the two germline ends. The CDR3 sequence: CASSDPGTDTQYF. The CDR3 region has the DNA TGTGCCAGCTCAGATCCAGGGACAGATACGCAGTATTTT. Full variable domain (remainder filled in from reference TRBV18 and TRBJ2-3): NAGVMQNPRHLVRRRGQEARLRCSPMKGHSHVYWYRQLPEEGLKFMVYLQKENIIDESGMPKERFSAEFPKEGPSILRIQQVVRGDSAAYFCASSDPGTDTQYFGPGTRLTVL.

This clone was detected once. The rearrangement links TRBV4-2 to TRBJ2-7, with 9 bases aligning to TRBD2. V was clipped by 0 bases and J by 6 bases; unmatched bases: 9. The CDR3 has 16 residues. In germline, CDR1 is LGHNA, CDR2 YNFKEQ. The CDR3 nucleotides are TGTGCCAGCAGCCAAGAGGGGGGTAGCGGGAGACGCGAGCAGTACTTC. Protein sequence: CASSQEGGSGRREQYF.

This chain uses TRBV28 with TRBJ2-7, with TRBD1 as a possible D gene (6 bases). Germline-derived CDR1 and CDR2 are MDHEN and SYDVKM. The CDR3 is made up of 12 amino acids. DNA of the CDR3: TGTGCTGTGACAGGTGAAATCTACGAGCAGTACTTC. Translating gives CAVTGEIYEQYF.

The CDR3 nucleotides are TGTGCCAGCAGTGGACTATACTCCTACGAGCAGTACTTC. Its translation is CASSGLYSYEQYF. J is TRBJ2-7 and V is TRBV28, with a possible D match to TRBD2 (6 bases). Germline CDR1 reads MDHEN; CDR2 reads SYDVKM. V was clipped by 5 bases and J by 0 bases, with 8 bases between them. This CDR3 is 13 amino acids long.

V and J are TRBV30 and TRBJ2-7; 12 bases match TRBD2. Germline V gene data show CDR1 as GTSNPN and CDR2 as SVGIG (reference sequence). Unmatched junction bases numbered 7, after V lost 2 bases and J lost 5 bases. This CDR3 is built from 15 residues. The CDR3: CAWSKRLAGADEQYF. The CDR3 nucleotides are TGTGCCTGGAGTAAGCGACTAGCGGGAGCGGACGAGCAGTACTTC.

The chain is built from TRBV5-1 and TRBJ2-7; D remains ambiguous. The germline V gene has CDR1 SGHRS and CDR2 YFSETQ. Trimming pared 0 bases from V and 0 bases from J, leaving 7 bases between. The length of the CDR3 is 14 residues. CDR3 nucleotides: TGCGCCAGCAGCTTGGTTCAGGACTCCTACGAGCAGTACTTC. Its translation is CASSLVQDSYEQYF.

CDR3: CASRGRDNSPLHF. Here the CDR3 DNA reads TGTGCCAGCAGGGGGAGGGATAATTCACCCCTCCACTTT. This sequence joins TRBV6-5 and TRBJ1-6; D not resolved. The germline V gene has CDR1 MNHEY and CDR2 SVGAGI. V lost 6 bases and J 5 bases, leaving 8 bases between the germline ends. This CDR3 spans 13 amino acids.